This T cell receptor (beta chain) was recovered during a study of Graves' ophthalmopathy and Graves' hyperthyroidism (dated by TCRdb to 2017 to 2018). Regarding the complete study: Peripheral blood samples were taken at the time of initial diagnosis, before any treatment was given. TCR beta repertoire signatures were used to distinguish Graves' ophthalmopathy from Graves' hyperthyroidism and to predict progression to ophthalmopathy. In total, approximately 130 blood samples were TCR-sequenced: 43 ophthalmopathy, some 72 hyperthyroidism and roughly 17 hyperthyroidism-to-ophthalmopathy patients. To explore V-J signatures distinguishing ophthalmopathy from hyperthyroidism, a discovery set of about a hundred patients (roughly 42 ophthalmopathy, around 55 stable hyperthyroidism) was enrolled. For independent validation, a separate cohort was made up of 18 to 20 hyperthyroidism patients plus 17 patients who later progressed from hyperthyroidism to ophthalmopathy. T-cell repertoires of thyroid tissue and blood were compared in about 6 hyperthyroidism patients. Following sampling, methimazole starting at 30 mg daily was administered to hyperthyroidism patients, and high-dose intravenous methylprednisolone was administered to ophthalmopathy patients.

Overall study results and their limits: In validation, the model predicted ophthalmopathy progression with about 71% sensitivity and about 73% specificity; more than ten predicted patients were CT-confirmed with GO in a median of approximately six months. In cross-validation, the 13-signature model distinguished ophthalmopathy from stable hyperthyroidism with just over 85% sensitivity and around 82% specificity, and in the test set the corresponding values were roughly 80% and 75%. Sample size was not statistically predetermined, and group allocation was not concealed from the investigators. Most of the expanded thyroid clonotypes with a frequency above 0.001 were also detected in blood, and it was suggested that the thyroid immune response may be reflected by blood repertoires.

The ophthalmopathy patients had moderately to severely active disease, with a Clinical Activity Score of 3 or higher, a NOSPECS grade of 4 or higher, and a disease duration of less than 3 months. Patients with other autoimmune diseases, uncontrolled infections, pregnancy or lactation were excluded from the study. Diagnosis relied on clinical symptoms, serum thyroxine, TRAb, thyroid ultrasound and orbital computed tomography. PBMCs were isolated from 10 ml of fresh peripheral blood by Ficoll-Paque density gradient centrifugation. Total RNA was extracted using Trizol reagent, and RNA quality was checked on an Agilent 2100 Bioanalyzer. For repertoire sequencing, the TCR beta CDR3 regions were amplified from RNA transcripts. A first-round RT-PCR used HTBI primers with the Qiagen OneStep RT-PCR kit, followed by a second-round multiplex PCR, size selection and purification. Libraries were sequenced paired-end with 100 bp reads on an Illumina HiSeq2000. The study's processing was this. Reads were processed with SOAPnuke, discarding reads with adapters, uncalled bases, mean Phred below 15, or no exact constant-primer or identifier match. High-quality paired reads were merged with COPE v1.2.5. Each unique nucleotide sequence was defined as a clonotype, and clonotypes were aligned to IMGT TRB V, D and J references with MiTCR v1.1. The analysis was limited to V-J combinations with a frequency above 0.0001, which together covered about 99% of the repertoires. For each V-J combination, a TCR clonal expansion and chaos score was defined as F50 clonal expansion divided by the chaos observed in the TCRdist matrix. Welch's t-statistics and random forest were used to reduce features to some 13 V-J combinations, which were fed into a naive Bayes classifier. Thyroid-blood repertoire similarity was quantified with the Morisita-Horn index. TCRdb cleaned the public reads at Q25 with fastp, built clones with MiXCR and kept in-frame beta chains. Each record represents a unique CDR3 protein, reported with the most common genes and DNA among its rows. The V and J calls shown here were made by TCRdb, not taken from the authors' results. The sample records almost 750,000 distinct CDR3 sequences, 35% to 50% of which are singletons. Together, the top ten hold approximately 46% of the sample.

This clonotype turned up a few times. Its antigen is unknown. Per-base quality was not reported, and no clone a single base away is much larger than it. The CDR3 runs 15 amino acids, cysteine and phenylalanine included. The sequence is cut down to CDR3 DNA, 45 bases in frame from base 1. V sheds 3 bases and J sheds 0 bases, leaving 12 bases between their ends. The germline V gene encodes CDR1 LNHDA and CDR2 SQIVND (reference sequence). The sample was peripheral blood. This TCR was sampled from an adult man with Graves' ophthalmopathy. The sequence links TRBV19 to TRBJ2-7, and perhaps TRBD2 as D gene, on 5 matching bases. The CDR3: CASSIREGSSYEQYF. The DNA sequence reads TGTGCCAGTAGTATTCGTGAAGGGAGCTCCTACGAGCAGTACTTC.